These T cell receptor beta chains were read from a single sample in a study of T cell changes during pregnancy in multiple sclerosis. The assay was immunoSEQ multiplex PCR, and TCRdb's table has in-frame clones only and misses some. The profile shows about 70,000 clones, around 90% of them singletons. The sample in question was CD4+ T cells from peripheral blood mononuclear cells, obtained after pregnancy. The receptors stem from a female donor with multiple sclerosis, enrolled in a pregnancy study. CDR3s include the opening cysteine and the closing phenylalanine or tryptophan. The order of the fields is J gene, V gene, clone size, D gene, CDR3 protein, CDR3 DNA. A D gene is named only where the DNA matches it firmly. Part of the rows lack a size; the others show once, few, many or a class for expanded clones.

>TRBJ2-5|TRBV9|-|-
CASSGPGLPQETQYF
TGTGCCAGCAGCGGACCGGGACTCCCACAAGAGACCCAGTACTTC
>TRBJ1-2|TRBV30|-|-
CATGSGLVGYGYTF
TGTGCTACAGGGTCGGGCTTGGTTGGCTATGGCTACACCTTC
>TRBJ2-1|TRBV2|-|TRBD2
CARELGLANNEQFF
TGTGCCAGAGAGCTGGGACTAGCCAATAATGAGCAGTTCTTC
>TRBJ1-1|TRBV30|-|-
CAWRLGTPRTEAFF
TGTGCCTGGAGGCTCGGGACACCCAGGACTGAAGCTTTCTTT
>TRBJ1-1|TRBV5-1|-|-
CASSLAPGNTEAFF
TGCGCCAGCAGCTTGGCCCCAGGGAACACTGAAGCTTTCTTT
>TRBJ1-4|TRBV19|-|TRBD1
CVQLGDRGEKLFF
TGTGTACAATTGGGGGACAGGGGTGAAAAACTGTTTTTT
>TRBJ1-3|TRBV5-5|-|-
CASSLVAGLAGNTIYF
TGTGCCAGCAGCTTGGTGGCAGGGCTCGCTGGAAACACCATATATTTT
>TRBJ1-3|TRBV27|-|-
CASRRGGGRGNTIYF
TGTGCCAGCAGACGAGGCGGGGGCAGAGGAAACACCATATATTTT
>TRBJ2-7|TRBV18|-|TRBD1
CASSPTRTGHEQYF
TGTGCCAGCTCACCGACTCGGACAGGGCACGAGCAGTACTTC
>TRBJ2-7|TRBV27|-|TRBD1
CASSHPTGVLAHEQYF
TGTGCCAGCAGTCACCCGACAGGGGTTCTGGCCCACGAGCAGTACTTC
>TRBJ1-2|TRBV6-1|-|TRBD1
CASRLTGAYGYTF
TGTGCCAGCAGGCTGACAGGGGCTTATGGCTACACCTTC
>TRBJ2-7|TRBV19|-|-
CASSIDLGGYEQYF
TGTGCCAGTAGTATAGACTTGGGGGGCTACGAGCAGTACTTC
>TRBJ2-1|TRBV19|-|TRBD2
CASSSPSGASRFNEQFF
TGTGCCAGTAGTTCCCCTAGCGGGGCCTCCCGTTTCAATGAGCAGTTCTTC
>TRBJ1-5|TRBV6-1|-|TRBD1
CASSGDRGNQPQHF
TGTGCCAGCAGTGGCGACAGGGGAAATCAGCCCCAGCATTTT
>TRBJ1-2|TRBV5-6|-|-
CASSAPGTINYGYTF
TGTGCCAGCAGCGCCCCCGGGACAATTAACTATGGCTACACCTTC
>TRBJ1-5|TRBV6-5|-|-
CASSSGVQPQHF
TGTGCCAGCAGTTCAGGGGTTCAGCCCCAGCATTTT
>TRBJ2-1|TRBV7-3|-|TRBD1
CASSPEDREGEQFF
TGTGCCAGCAGCCCCGAGGACAGGGAAGGTGAGCAGTTCTTC
>TRBJ2-5|TRBV7-3|-|TRBD1
CASSQDRATTQYF
TGTGCCAGCAGCCAAGACAGGGCGACGACCCAGTACTTC
>TRBJ2-7|TRBV9|-|-
CASSVAPPGPYEQYF
TGTGCCAGCAGCGTAGCCCCTCCAGGCCCCTACGAGCAGTACTTC
>TRBJ1-3|TRBV9|few|-
CASSVATGNTIYF
TGTGCCAGCAGCGTAGCTACGGGAAACACCATATATTTT
>TRBJ2-2|TRBV28|-|TRBD1
CASSLSMGRQGAAGELFF
TGTGCCAGCAGTTTAAGCATGGGGCGGCAGGGGGCGGCCGGGGAGCTGTTTTTT
>TRBJ1-5|TRBV11-2|-|-
CASSLDGSSNQPQHF
TGTGCCAGCAGCTTAGACGGTAGTAGCAATCAGCCCCAGCATTTT
>TRBJ2-3|TRBV19|-|TRBD2
CASSVGRTGTSGRRDTQYF
TGTGCCAGTAGTGTTGGAAGGACCGGGACTAGCGGGAGAAGGGATACGCAGTATTTT
>TRBJ2-2|TRBV19|-|TRBD1
CASISGTGIANTGELFF
TGTGCCAGTATCTCCGGGACAGGGATCGCGAACACCGGGGAGCTGTTTTTT
>TRBJ1-4|TRBV5-1|-|-
CASSPLGRGSKEKLFF
TGCGCCAGCAGCCCATTAGGCAGAGGGTCGAAGGAAAAACTGTTTTTT
>TRBJ2-3|TRBV5-1|-|TRBD2
CASSTLAGGLSGTDTQYF
TGCGCCAGCAGCACCTTAGCGGGGGGGCTATCCGGCACAGATACGCAGTATTTT